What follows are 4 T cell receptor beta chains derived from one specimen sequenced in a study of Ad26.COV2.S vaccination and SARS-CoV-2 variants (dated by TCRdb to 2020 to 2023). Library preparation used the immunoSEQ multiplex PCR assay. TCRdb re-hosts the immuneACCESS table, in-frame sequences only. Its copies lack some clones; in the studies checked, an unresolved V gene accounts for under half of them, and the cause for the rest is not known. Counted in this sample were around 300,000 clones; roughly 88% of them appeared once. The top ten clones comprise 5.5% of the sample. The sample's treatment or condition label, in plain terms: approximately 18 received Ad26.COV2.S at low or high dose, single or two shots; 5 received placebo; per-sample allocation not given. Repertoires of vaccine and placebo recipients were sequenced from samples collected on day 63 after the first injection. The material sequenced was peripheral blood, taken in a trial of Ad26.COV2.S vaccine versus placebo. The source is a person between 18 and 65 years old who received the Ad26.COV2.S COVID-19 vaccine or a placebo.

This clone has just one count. The CDR3 nucleotides are TGTGCCAGCGCTACACCGGCAGGCACTGAAGCTTTCTTT. Its protein product is CASATPAGTEAFF. This chain connects TRBV6-5 to TRBJ1-1; D remains ambiguous. The CDR3 totals 13 residues. Trimming shortened V by 8 bases and J by 4 bases, and 14 bases separated the two germline ends. Germline assignment: CDR1 MNHEY and CDR2 SVGAGI.

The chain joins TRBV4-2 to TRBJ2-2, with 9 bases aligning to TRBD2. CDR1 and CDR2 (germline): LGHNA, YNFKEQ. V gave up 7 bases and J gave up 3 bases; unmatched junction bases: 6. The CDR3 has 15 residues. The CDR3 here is CASTRREGDTGELFF. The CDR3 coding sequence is TGTGCCAGCACACGGCGGGAGGGTGACACCGGGGAGCTGTTTTTT.

CDR3 loop: CASIPRPRDLHNYNEQFF. Here the CDR3 DNA reads TGTGCCAGCATTCCCAGACCGCGGGACTTACATAACTACAATGAGCAGTTCTTC. The rearrangement joins TRBV6-4 to TRBJ2-1, with D perhaps matching TRBD2 (6 bases). The CDR3 extends over 18 amino acids. With 7 bases removed from V and 3 bases from J, the gap between germline ends came to 25 bases. From germline, CDR1 is MRHNA and CDR2 SNTAGT.

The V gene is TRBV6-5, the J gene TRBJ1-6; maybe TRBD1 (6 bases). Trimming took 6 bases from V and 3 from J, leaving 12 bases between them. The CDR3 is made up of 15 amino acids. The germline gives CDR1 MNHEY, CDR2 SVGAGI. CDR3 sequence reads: CASSRDIVYNSPLHF. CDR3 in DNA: TGTGCCAGCAGCCGGGACATCGTCTATAATTCACCCCTCCACTTT.